The rows below give T cell receptor beta chains drawn from one sample of a study of beta chain features in type 1 diabetes. Clones were sequenced by immunoSEQ multiplex PCR, and TCRdb holds only the in-frame ones, with some missing. The table records 200,000 to 300,000 clones, roughly 15% of them present only once. Sample: naive CD4+ T cells from blood. Receptors were obtained from a woman aged 40 to 50 in good health. Both conserved end residues are part of each CDR3.

V: TRBV12-5; CDR3: CASGLAPVETQYF
V: TRBV7-9; CDR3: CASSLAPRGRNQPQHF
V: TRBV4-2; CDR3: CASSQGLAGGRTGELFF
V: TRBV4-3; CDR3: CASSQMGSVGTQYF
V: TRBV5-1; CDR3: CASSARTSGSVDTQYF
V: TRBV5-1; CDR3: CASTRQWGGYDEQFF
V: TRBV2; CDR3: CARSQGTNYGYTF
V: TRBV9; CDR3: CASSGANRNEQFF
V: TRBV10-3; CDR3: CAITTGPNNEQFF
V: TRBV7-9; CDR3: CASSTQLAGGLGQYF
V: TRBV10-3; CDR3: CAISLGGPETQYF
V: TRBV27; CDR3: CASSRGLRTDTQYF
V: TRBV9; CDR3: CASSLRPVGGLTDTQYF
V: TRBV7-9; CDR3: CASSPGQGHQETQYF
V: TRBV7-7; CDR3: CASSDRDRDPYEQYF
V: TRBV6-6; CDR3: CAAWGRQGEAFF
V: TRBV9; CDR3: CASSVGLAGVEETQYF
V: TRBV7-9; CDR3: CASSNLTGAGQPQHF
V: TRBV6-5; CDR3: CASSYAGEPKNIQYF
V: TRBV6-6; CDR3: CASSSILIEETQYF
V: TRBV7-6; CDR3: CASSFQAYRADYGYTF
V: TRBV2; CDR3: CAKGQSNTEAFF
V: TRBV5-6; CDR3: CASSLGAGRQNSPLHF